These T cell receptor beta chains were read from a single sample in a study of blood T cell repertoires in COVID-19. This table comes from immunoSEQ multiplex PCR, and its TCRdb copy is limited to in-frame clones, with some not included. The repertoire includes 280,000 or so clones, roughly 89% of them detected once, and roughly 1.5% sits in the top ten. The sequenced material came from PBMCs or T cells enriched from blood (not recorded which). The receptors here all came from a woman between 18 and 29 years old with acute COVID-19. Each CDR3 is given with its conserved first and last residue. The order of the fields is D gene, clone size, V gene, J gene, CDR3 protein, CDR3 DNA. D genes are given only for firm matches. Clone size is given for some rows only: seen once, a few or many times, or a class if the clone is expanded.

D gene: -
clone size: -
V gene: TRBV5-1
J gene: TRBJ2-6
CDR3 protein: CASSLGTYSAGANVLTF
CDR3 DNA: TGCGCCAGCAGCTTAGGGACTTACTCTGCGGGGGCCAACGTCCTGACTTTC

D gene: TRBD1
clone size: -
V gene: TRBV27
J gene: TRBJ1-5
CDR3 protein: CASSPKGRQDRALNQPQHF
CDR3 DNA: TGTGCCAGCAGTCCTAAGGGTCGCCAGGACAGGGCTCTCAATCAGCCCCAGCATTTT

D gene: TRBD2
clone size: -
V gene: TRBV29-1
J gene: TRBJ2-1
CDR3 protein: CSVGAPLAGARNEQFF
CDR3 DNA: TGCAGCGTTGGCGCCCCACTAGCGGGGGCCCGCAATGAGCAGTTCTTC

D gene: -
clone size: -
V gene: TRBV4-1
J gene: TRBJ1-1
CDR3 protein: CASSQEPGAPTEAFF
CDR3 DNA: TGCGCCAGCAGCCAAGAACCAGGGGCTCCAACTGAAGCTTTCTTT

D gene: -
clone size: -
V gene: TRBV18
J gene: TRBJ2-4
CDR3 protein: CASSPNIAKNIQYF
CDR3 DNA: TGTGCCAGCTCTCCAAATATAGCCAAAAACATTCAGTACTTC

D gene: TRBD2
clone size: -
V gene: TRBV3-1/TRBV3-2
J gene: TRBJ2-1
CDR3 protein: CASSSWSISGASYNEQFF
CDR3 DNA: TGTGCCAGCAGCTCATGGTCGATTAGCGGGGCCTCCTACAATGAGCAGTTCTTC

D gene: -
clone size: -
V gene: TRBV5-1
J gene: TRBJ2-7
CDR3 protein: CASSRGAVSYEQYF
CDR3 DNA: TGCGCCAGCAGCCGGGGGGCAGTCTCCTACGAGCAGTACTTC

D gene: -
clone size: -
V gene: TRBV7-3
J gene: TRBJ2-1
CDR3 protein: CASSFSPEDSYNEQFF
CDR3 DNA: TGTGCCAGCAGCTTTAGCCCTGAAGACTCCTACAATGAGCAGTTCTTC

D gene: -
clone size: -
V gene: TRBV11-2
J gene: TRBJ2-7
CDR3 protein: CASSSGHGTGNEQYF
CDR3 DNA: TGTGCCAGCAGTTCCGGGCACGGCACGGGGAACGAGCAGTACTTC

D gene: -
clone size: -
V gene: TRBV27
J gene: TRBJ1-2
CDR3 protein: CASSTTGIGGYTF
CDR3 DNA: TGTGCCAGCAGTACCACAGGGATCGGTGGCTACACCTTC

D gene: -
clone size: -
V gene: TRBV28
J gene: TRBJ2-5
CDR3 protein: CASSLYHIGPQGETQYF
CDR3 DNA: TGTGCCAGCAGTTTATACCACATAGGGCCTCAGGGCGAGACCCAGTACTTC

D gene: -
clone size: -
V gene: TRBV28
J gene: TRBJ1-2
CDR3 protein: CASRGSYGYTF
CDR3 DNA: TGTGCCAGTCGAGGTTCCTATGGCTACACCTTC

D gene: -
clone size: once
V gene: TRBV28
J gene: TRBJ2-1
CDR3 protein: CASTLPGNSYNEQFF
CDR3 DNA: TGTGCCAGCACCCTACCAGGCAACTCCTACAATGAGCAGTTCTTC

D gene: -
clone size: -
V gene: TRBV7-2
J gene: TRBJ1-5
CDR3 protein: CASSYQGNQPQHF
CDR3 DNA: TGTGCCAGCAGTTATCAGGGAAACCAGCCCCAGCATTTT

D gene: -
clone size: -
V gene: TRBV5-1
J gene: TRBJ2-1
CDR3 protein: CASSLVPSADAEQFF
CDR3 DNA: TGCGCCAGCAGCTTGGTGCCTAGCGCCGACGCTGAGCAGTTCTTC

D gene: TRBD2
clone size: -
V gene: TRBV11-2
J gene: TRBJ2-2
CDR3 protein: CASSLGWAGGKTGELFF
CDR3 DNA: TGTGCCAGCAGCTTAGGGTGGGCGGGAGGAAAGACCGGGGAGCTGTTTTTT

D gene: TRBD2
clone size: -
V gene: TRBV2
J gene: TRBJ2-3
CDR3 protein: CASSDGLAGVDTQYF
CDR3 DNA: TGTGCCAGCAGTGACGGACTAGCGGGAGTGGATACGCAGTATTTT

D gene: TRBD1
clone size: -
V gene: TRBV7-9
J gene: TRBJ1-1
CDR3 protein: CASSLARGAEAFF
CDR3 DNA: TGTGCCAGCAGCTTAGCCAGGGGGGCTGAAGCTTTCTTT

D gene: -
clone size: -
V gene: TRBV9
J gene: TRBJ1-6
CDR3 protein: CASAPGQSFSYNSPLHF
CDR3 DNA: TGTGCCAGCGCTCCCGGACAGTCCTTCTCCTATAATTCACCCCTCCACTTT

D gene: -
clone size: -
V gene: TRBV28
J gene: TRBJ2-1
CDR3 protein: CASSLAGGTDEQFF
CDR3 DNA: TGTGCCAGCAGTTTGGCAGGGGGGACGGATGAGCAGTTCTTC

D gene: TRBD1
clone size: -
V gene: TRBV2
J gene: TRBJ1-5
CDR3 protein: CASSLQGAGNQPQHF
CDR3 DNA: TGTGCCAGCAGCTTACAGGGGGCCGGCAATCAGCCCCAGCATTTT

D gene: TRBD1
clone size: -
V gene: TRBV12-5
J gene: TRBJ2-7
CDR3 protein: CASGPTGTGHEQYF
CDR3 DNA: TGTGCTAGTGGACCTACCGGGACAGGCCACGAGCAGTACTTC

D gene: -
clone size: -
V gene: TRBV7-9
J gene: TRBJ1-5
CDR3 protein: CASSLVRGASNQPQHF
CDR3 DNA: TGTGCCAGCAGCTTAGTTCGGGGGGCAAGCAATCAGCCCCAGCATTTT

D gene: -
clone size: -
V gene: TRBV6-2/TRBV6-3
J gene: TRBJ2-5
CDR3 protein: CASSYPQLQETQYF
CDR3 DNA: TGTGCCAGCAGTTACCCACAGCTGCAAGAGACCCAGTACTTC

D gene: -
clone size: once
V gene: TRBV11-2
J gene: TRBJ1-1
CDR3 protein: CASSLGPPGRNTEAFF
CDR3 DNA: TGTGCCAGCAGCTTAGGGCCCCCAGGTAGGAACACTGAAGCTTTCTTT

D gene: TRBD2
clone size: once
V gene: TRBV3-1/TRBV3-2
J gene: TRBJ2-7
CDR3 protein: CASSRDGLASSYEQYF
CDR3 DNA: TGTGCCAGCAGCCGAGACGGACTAGCAAGCTCCTACGAGCAGTACTTC

D gene: TRBD2
clone size: -
V gene: TRBV4-3
J gene: TRBJ2-1
CDR3 protein: CASSQRLAGSSYNEQFF
CDR3 DNA: TGCGCCAGCAGCCAGCGACTAGCGGGGAGCTCCTACAATGAGCAGTTCTTC

D gene: -
clone size: -
V gene: TRBV7-9
J gene: TRBJ2-1
CDR3 protein: CASSFNRDLSNEQFF
CDR3 DNA: TGTGCCAGCAGCTTCAATCGGGATCTCAGCAATGAGCAGTTCTTC

D gene: -
clone size: -
V gene: TRBV3-1/TRBV3-2
J gene: TRBJ2-1
CDR3 protein: CASSHPRSANPRDEQFF
CDR3 DNA: TGTGCCAGCAGCCACCCTAGAAGCGCCAACCCCCGGGATGAGCAGTTCTTC

D gene: -
clone size: -
V gene: TRBV4-1
J gene: TRBJ1-5
CDR3 protein: CASSPGVFGNQPQHF
CDR3 DNA: TGCGCCAGCAGCCCAGGGGTTTTTGGCAATCAGCCCCAGCATTTT